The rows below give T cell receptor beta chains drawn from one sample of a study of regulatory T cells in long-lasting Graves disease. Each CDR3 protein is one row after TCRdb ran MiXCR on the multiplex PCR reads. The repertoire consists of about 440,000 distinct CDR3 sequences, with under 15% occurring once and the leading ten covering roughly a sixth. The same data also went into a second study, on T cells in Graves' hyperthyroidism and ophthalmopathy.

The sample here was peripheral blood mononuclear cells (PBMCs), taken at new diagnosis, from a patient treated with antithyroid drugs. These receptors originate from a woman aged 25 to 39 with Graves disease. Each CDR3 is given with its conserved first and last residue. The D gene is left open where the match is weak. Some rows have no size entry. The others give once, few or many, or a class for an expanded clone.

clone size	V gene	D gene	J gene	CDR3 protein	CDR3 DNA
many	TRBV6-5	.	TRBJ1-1	CASSYNGGMNTEAFF	TGTGCCAGCAGTTACAATGGGGGCATGAACACTGAAGCTTTCTTT
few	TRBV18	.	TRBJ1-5	CASSPPEGEGNQPQHF	TGTGCCAGCTCACCACCGGAGGGGGAAGGCAATCAGCCCCAGCATTTT
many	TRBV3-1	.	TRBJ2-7	CASSPPASGESYEQYF	TGTGCCAGCAGCCCCCCCGCGTCAGGAGAATCCTACGAGCAGTACTTC
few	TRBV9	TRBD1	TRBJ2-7	CASSVGEGQGGLEQYF	TGTGCCAGCAGCGTAGGAGAGGGACAGGGGGGTCTCGAGCAGTACTTC
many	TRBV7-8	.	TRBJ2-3	CASSRTGTNTDTQYF	TGTGCCAGCAGCCGAACAGGGACTAACACAGATACGCAGTATTTT
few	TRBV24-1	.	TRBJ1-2	CATSDGGGNYGYTF	TGTGCCACCAGTGATGGCGGCGGTAACTATGGCTACACCTTC
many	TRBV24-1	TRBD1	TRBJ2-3	CATSGSSRDSENTDTQYF	TGTGCCACCAGTGGTTCAAGCCGGGACAGCGAGAACACAGATACGCAGTATTTT
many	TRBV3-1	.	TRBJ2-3	CASSQDKIYPQYF	TGTGCCAGCAGCCAAGACAAGATATACCCGCAGTATTTT
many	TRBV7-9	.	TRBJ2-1	CASSSIQDGNEQFF	TGTGCCAGCAGTTCTATCCAGGACGGCAATGAGCAGTTCTTC
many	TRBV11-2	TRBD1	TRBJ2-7	CASSARQGAFYEQYF	TGCGCCAGCAGCGCCCGACAGGGGGCTTTCTACGAGCAGTACTTC
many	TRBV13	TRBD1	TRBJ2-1	CASSLRGQGSNEQFF	TGTGCCAGCAGCTTAAGGGGACAGGGGTCGAATGAGCAGTTCTTC
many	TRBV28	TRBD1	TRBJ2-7	CASRGMYRGSYEQYF	TGTGCCAGCAGGGGGATGTACAGGGGCTCCTACGAGCAGTACTTC
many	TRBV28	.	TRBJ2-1	CASKKGSYNEQFF	TGTGCCAGCAAAAAGGGCTCCTACAATGAGCAGTTCTTC
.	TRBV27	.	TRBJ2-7	CASSRSSAYEQYF	TGTGCCAGCAGCCGGTCTAGCGCCTACGAGCAGTACTTC
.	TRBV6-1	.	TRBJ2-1	CATHSGVSSYNEQFF	TGTGCCACCCACTCGGGGGTATCCTCCTACAATGAGCAGTTCTTC
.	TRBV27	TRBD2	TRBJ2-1	CASSPISPSGGGDEQFF	TGTGCCAGCAGTCCCATATCGCCTAGCGGGGGAGGCGATGAGCAGTTCTTC
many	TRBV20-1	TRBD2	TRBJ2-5	CSARVAGGPSILETQYF	TGCAGTGCTAGGGTAGCGGGAGGGCCCTCGATCCTCGAGACCCAGTACTTC
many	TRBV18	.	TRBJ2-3	CASSPKSTVSADTQYF	TGTGCCAGCTCACCAAAGTCCACGGTCTCGGCAGATACGCAGTATTTT
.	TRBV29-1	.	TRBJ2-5	CSVEYASHQETQYF	TGCAGCGTTGAGTATGCCTCCCACCAGGAGACCCAGTACTTC
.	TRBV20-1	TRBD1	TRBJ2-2	CSAPTGRNTGELFF	TGCAGTGCTCCGACAGGGCGGAACACCGGGGAGCTGTTTTTT
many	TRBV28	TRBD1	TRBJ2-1	CASRLDRDRGYNEQFF	TGTGCCAGCAGACTAGACCGGGACAGGGGCTACAATGAGCAGTTCTTC
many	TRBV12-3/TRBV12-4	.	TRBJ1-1	CASSLIRAVEAFF	TGTGCCAGCAGTTTAATCCGGGCAGTTGAAGCTTTCTTT
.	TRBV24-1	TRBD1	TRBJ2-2	CATSARDRAGELFF	TGTGCCACCAGTGCCCGGGACAGGGCTGGGGAGCTGTTTTTT
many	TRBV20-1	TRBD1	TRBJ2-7	CSAILPRGLQGTYEQYF	TGCAGTGCTATCCTCCCAAGGGGGTTACAGGGGACCTACGAGCAGTACTTC
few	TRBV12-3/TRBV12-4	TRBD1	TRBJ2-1	CASSMPGQNYNEQFF	TGTGCCAGCAGTATGCCGGGACAGAACTACAATGAGCAGTTCTTC
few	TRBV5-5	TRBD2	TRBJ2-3	CASSTGTTFTDTQYF	TGTGCCAGCAGTACCGGGACTACCTTCACAGATACGCAGTATTTT
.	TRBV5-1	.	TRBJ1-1	CASTSTGLDTEAFF	TGCGCCAGTACGTCTACAGGGCTTGACACTGAAGCTTTCTTT
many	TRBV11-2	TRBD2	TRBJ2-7	CASSSGLAGIVGMKQYF	TGTGCCAGCAGCTCCGGACTAGCGGGAATCGTTGGTATGAAGCAGTACTTC
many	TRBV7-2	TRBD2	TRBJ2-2	CASSLALGLAGGPGELFF	TGTGCCAGCAGCTTAGCGTTGGGGCTAGCGGGAGGGCCCGGGGAGCTGTTTTTT
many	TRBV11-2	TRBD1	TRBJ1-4	CASSRTGTGVEKLFF	TGTGCCAGCAGCAGAACCGGGACAGGGGTTGAAAAACTGTTTTTT
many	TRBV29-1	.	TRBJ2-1	CSVEAYYSQYNEQFF	TGCAGCGTTGAAGCCTACTACAGTCAGTACAATGAGCAGTTCTTC
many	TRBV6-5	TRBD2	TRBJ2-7	CASSYSSPRAGGGEQYF	TGTGCCAGCAGTTACTCGAGCCCCCGGGCGGGAGGGGGCGAGCAGTACTTC
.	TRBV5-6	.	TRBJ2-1	CASSFTGPEQFF	TGTGCCAGCAGCTTTACGGGACCAGAGCAGTTCTTC
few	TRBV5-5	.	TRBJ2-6	CASSLGTVGANVLTF	TGTGCCAGCAGCTTGGGGACAGTGGGGGCCAACGTCCTGACTTTC
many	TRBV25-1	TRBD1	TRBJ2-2	CASSWDRNTGELFF	TGTGCCAGCAGTTGGGACAGGAACACCGGGGAGCTGTTTTTT
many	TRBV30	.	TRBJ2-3	CAWMSTGGIRDTQYF	TGTGCCTGGATGTCTACCGGGGGCATTCGAGATACGCAGTATTTT
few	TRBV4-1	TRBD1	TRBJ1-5	CASSQSGQGNQPQHF	TGCGCCAGCAGCCAGTCGGGACAGGGGAATCAGCCCCAGCATTTT
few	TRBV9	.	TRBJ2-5	CASSVGHRPRAEETQYF	TGTGCCAGCAGCGTAGGGCACCGACCTAGAGCCGAAGAGACCCAGTACTTC
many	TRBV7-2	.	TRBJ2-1	CASSLAPAANEQFF	TGTGCCAGCAGCTTAGCTCCAGCGGCAAATGAGCAGTTCTTC
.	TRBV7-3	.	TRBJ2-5	CASSPFAGNQETQYF	TGTGCCAGCAGCCCCTTCGCCGGAAACCAAGAGACCCAGTACTTC